A selection of T cell receptor beta chains follows, all from one sample in a study of blood T cell repertoires in COVID-19. The repertoire was sequenced with immunoSEQ multiplex PCR; TCRdb's copy has only in-frame clones and lacks some. The table records a few hundred thousand clones, roughly nine tenths of them present only once. Sequenced input: PBMCs or T cells enriched from blood (not recorded which). The receptor set was obtained from a man in his thirties or forties who had recovered from COVID-19. CDR3s leave out the opening cysteine and the closing phenylalanine or tryptophan. The order of the fields is CDR3 protein, J gene, V gene.

ASSPGQQNTEAF TRBJ1-1 TRBV6-4
AWRVAMNTEAF TRBJ1-1 TRBV30
ASRPDYSYEQY TRBJ2-7 TRBV12-3/TRBV12-4
ATSDRQGMNTEAF TRBJ1-1 TRBV24-1
ASSPRGAAVYNEQF TRBJ2-1 TRBV11-1
ASRPADRDTQY TRBJ2-3 TRBV6-5
SVEALPFSEAF TRBJ1-1 TRBV29-1
ASSAGTGNYGYT TRBJ1-2 TRBV19
ASRLTGRYEQY TRBJ2-7 TRBV28
SASEAGPGVADTQY TRBJ2-3 TRBV20-1
ASSHSGRGSDTQY TRBJ2-3 TRBV19
AWGQGDYEKLF TRBJ1-4 TRBV2
ATSDGTGGETQY TRBJ2-5 TRBV24-1
ASSRGTGTGGELF TRBJ2-2 TRBV6-5
ASTLGVGPEAF TRBJ1-1 TRBV28
AWRVAGGPHEQY TRBJ2-7 TRBV30
ASSPNGLASGGELF TRBJ2-2 TRBV5-5
ASSLIPGSYNEQF TRBJ2-1 TRBV5-1
ASGMDRTNTEAF TRBJ1-1 TRBV6-6
ASSLELVEQF TRBJ2-1 TRBV11-2
ASSFARQGPRLGYT TRBJ1-2 TRBV13
ASSQGSGANVLT TRBJ2-6 TRBV3-1/TRBV3-2
ASSGTGGWATNEKLF TRBJ1-4 TRBV27
ASSQKEAGGSSYNEQF TRBJ2-1 TRBV4-1
ASSDQAGNYGYT TRBJ1-2 TRBV2
ASSFRNTGYEQY TRBJ2-7 TRBV5-1
AISGRARYEQY TRBJ2-7 TRBV6-5
ASRQSGTDTQY TRBJ2-3 TRBV19
ASSLSGRNTDTQY TRBJ2-3 TRBV7-2
ATGTGGVYEQY TRBJ2-7 TRBV10-2
ASSQDFHEQY TRBJ2-7 TRBV4-2
ASRIAGSSPLH TRBJ1-6 TRBV6-5
ASSPQVSAGETQY TRBJ2-5 TRBV19
ASRAGTGSYNEQF TRBJ2-1 TRBV6-5
ASSLTGQGGTDTQY TRBJ2-3 TRBV5-1
AISEGGFSYEQY TRBJ2-7 TRBV10-3
ASSLVILAASYEQY TRBJ2-7 TRBV7-4
ASTWTGMNTEAF TRBJ1-1 TRBV19
ASSRDHSYEQY TRBJ2-7 TRBV19
ASSAPVRDRGREAF TRBJ1-1 TRBV19
ASSQVTSGRAYEQY TRBJ2-7 TRBV3-1/TRBV3-2
SASTSPYQETQY TRBJ2-5 TRBV20-1
ASSLGSGAFR TRBJ1-2 TRBV5-6
ASSRGNREGLEELF TRBJ2-2 TRBV5-1
ASGSGGSTDTQY TRBJ2-3 TRBV2
ASSSDRISYEQY TRBJ2-7 TRBV6-5
ASSPVQGGYT TRBJ1-2 TRBV18
ATAGQEHNEQF TRBJ2-1 TRBV10-2
SASPSFSNLASYT TRBJ1-2 TRBV20-1
ASSFGGRGPLEQY TRBJ2-7 TRBV27
ASSLRDRVTDTQY TRBJ2-3 TRBV27